This T cell receptor beta chain was recovered during a study of cytomegalovirus exposure and HLA in healthy donors. The wider study: A data release that came early held around 85 million unique TCRs from HLA-typed donors. Study-wide results and caveats: TCR beta sequences numbering 16,951 were associated with HLA alleles at 0.05 false discovery rate in a later analysis. Trimming of TCR beta V- and J-genes showed a link, identified in a later analysis, to a missense DCLRE1C variant.

Remarks on this clone: What it recognizes is unknown.

Trimming removed 4 bases from V and 6 bases from J; junction bases left unmatched: 9. The CDR3 runs 14 residues. The V gene's germline CDR1 is SGHRS and CDR2 YFSETQ. It was with 60 Vbeta and 13 Jbeta primers that the PCR ran. In the original processing: An analysis that came later counted 80 million or so unique TCR beta chains, approximately 10 million shared. Profiled with immunoSEQ multiplex PCR; TCRdb holds only in-frame clones, not every one. V, J and clone size are those of that table, while D and trimming were read from the DNA. This table holds approximately 80,000 clones. The chain uses TRBV5-1 and TRBJ2-7; 8 positions match TRBD1. Sequencing input: PBMCs. The source is a man aged 18-30 years in good health and CMV-seropositive. CDR3 nucleotide sequence: TGCGCCAGCAGCCCCGGGACAGGAGCTAGCGAGCAGTACTTC. Protein sequence: CASSPGTGASEQYF.